This note documents a single T cell receptor beta chain sequence. Its specificity is not known. The sample is drawn from a study of CD8+ T cells in alopecia areata. Germline V gene lookup returns CDR1 MNHEY and CDR2 SVGAGI. The CDR3 has 14 amino acids. The V gene lost 3 bases and the J gene lost 7 bases, with 15 bases spanning the gap. General study points: Besides other cells, scalp samples also yield sequences of resident alphabeta T cells from normal skin.

Sequencing templates came from extracted RNA that was reverse transcribed into cDNA. This table comes from immunoSEQ multiplex PCR, and its TCRdb copy is limited to in-frame clones, with some not included. The sample has 150,000 or so clones; around 57% are singletons. The specimen was CD4+ T cells sorted from blood. The chain links TRBV6-5 to TRBJ1-2; D is possibly TRBD1 (6 bases). This TCR was sampled from a human donor in good health. CDR3 amino acids: CASSYQPGAVGYTF. The DNA for the CDR3 is TGTGCCAGCAGTTATCAACCGGGGGCGGTTGGCTACACCTTC.